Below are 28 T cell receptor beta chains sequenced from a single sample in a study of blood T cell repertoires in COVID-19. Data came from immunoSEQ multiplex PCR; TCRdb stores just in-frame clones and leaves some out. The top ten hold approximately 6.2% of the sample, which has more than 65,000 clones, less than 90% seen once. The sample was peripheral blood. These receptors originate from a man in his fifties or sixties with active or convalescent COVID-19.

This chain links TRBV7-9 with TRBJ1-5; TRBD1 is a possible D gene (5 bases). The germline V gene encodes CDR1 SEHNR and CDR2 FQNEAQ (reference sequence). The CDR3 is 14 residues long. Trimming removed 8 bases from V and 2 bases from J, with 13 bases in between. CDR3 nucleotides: TGTGCCAGCGGGAGGGGTGAGGGCAATCAGCCCCAGCATTTT. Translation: CASGRGEGNQPQHF.

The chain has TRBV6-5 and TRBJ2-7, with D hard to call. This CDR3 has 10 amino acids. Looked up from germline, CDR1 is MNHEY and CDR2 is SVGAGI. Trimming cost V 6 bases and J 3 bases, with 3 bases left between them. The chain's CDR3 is CASRHYEQYF. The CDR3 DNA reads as TGTGCCAGCAGACACTACGAGCAGTACTTC.

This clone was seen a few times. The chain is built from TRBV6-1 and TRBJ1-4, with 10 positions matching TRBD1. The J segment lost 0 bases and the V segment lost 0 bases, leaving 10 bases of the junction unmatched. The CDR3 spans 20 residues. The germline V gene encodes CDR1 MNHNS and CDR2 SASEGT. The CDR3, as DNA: TGTGCCAGCAGTGAAGCTGTCCTGACAGGGGGCTCATCAACTAATGAAAAACTGTTTTTT. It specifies CASSEAVLTGGSSTNEKLFF.

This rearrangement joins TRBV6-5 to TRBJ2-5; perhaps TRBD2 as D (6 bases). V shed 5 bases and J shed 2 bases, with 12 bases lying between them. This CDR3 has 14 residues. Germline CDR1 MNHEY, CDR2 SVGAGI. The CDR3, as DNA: TGTGCCAGCAGTACCTTGACTAGGCAAGAGACCCAGTACTTC. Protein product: CASSTLTRQETQYF.

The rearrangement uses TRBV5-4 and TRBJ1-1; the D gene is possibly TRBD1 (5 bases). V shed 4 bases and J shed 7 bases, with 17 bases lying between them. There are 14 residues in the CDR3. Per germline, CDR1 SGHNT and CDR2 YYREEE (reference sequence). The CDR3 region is CASSPDSRSGEAFF. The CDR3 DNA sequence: TGTGCCAGCAGCCCTGACAGCCGGTCGGGTGAAGCTTTCTTT.

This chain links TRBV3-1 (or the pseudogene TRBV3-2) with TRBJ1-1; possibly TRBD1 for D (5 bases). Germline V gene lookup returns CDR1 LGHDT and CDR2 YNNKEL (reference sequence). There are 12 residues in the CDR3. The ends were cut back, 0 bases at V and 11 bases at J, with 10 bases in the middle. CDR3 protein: CASSQDWGRAFF. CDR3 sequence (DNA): TGTGCCAGCAGCCAAGATTGGGGGAGGGCTTTCTTT.

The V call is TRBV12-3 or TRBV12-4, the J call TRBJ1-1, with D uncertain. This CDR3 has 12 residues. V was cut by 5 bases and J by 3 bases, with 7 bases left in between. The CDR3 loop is CASSREHTEAFF. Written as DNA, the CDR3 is TGTGCCAGCAGTCGGGAGCACACTGAAGCTTTCTTT.

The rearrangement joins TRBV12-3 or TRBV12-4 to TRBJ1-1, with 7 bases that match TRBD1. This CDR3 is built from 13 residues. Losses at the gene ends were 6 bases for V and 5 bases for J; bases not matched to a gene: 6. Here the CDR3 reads CASSSGGGTEAFF. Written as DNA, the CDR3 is TGTGCCAGCAGCTCAGGGGGTGGTACTGAAGCTTTCTTT.

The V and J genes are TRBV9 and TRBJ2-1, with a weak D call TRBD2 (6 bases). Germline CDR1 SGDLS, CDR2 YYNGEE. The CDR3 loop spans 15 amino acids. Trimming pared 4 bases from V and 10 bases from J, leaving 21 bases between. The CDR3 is CASSPRGSGFGEQFF. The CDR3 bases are TGTGCCAGCAGCCCCCGGGGTAGCGGATTTGGAGAGCAGTTCTTC.

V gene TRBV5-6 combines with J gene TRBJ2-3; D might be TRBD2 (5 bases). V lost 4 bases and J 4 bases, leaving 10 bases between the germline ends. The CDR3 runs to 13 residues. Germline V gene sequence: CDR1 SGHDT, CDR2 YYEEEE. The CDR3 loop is CASSREWSDTQYF. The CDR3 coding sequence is TGTGCCAGCAGCCGGGAATGGTCAGATACGCAGTATTTT.

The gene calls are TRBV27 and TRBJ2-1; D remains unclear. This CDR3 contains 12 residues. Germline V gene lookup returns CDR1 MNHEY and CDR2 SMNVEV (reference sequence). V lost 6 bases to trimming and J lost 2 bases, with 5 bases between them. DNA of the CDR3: TGTGCCAGCAGCCCTACCTACAATGAGCAGTTCTTC. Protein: CASSPTYNEQFF.

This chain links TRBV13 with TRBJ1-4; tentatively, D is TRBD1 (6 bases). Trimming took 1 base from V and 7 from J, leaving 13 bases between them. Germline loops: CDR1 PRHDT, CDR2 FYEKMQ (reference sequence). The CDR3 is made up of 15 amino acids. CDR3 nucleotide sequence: TGTGCCAGCAGCTTAGTCGAGGGGGGGCTTGAAAAACTGTTTTTT. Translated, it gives CASSLVEGGLEKLFF.

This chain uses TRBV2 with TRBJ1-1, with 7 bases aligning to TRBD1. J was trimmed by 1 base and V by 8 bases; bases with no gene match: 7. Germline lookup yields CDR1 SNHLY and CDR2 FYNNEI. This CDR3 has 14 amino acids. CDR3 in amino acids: CASSRDSPNTEAFF. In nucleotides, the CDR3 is TGTGCCAGCTCCCGGGACAGCCCGAACACTGAAGCTTTCTTT.

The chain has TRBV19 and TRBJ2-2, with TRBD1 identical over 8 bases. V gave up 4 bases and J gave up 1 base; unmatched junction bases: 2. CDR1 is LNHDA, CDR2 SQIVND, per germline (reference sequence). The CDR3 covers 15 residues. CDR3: CASSTGTGNTGELFF. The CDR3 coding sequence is TGTGCCAGTAGTACCGGGACAGGGAACACCGGGGAGCTGTTTTTT.

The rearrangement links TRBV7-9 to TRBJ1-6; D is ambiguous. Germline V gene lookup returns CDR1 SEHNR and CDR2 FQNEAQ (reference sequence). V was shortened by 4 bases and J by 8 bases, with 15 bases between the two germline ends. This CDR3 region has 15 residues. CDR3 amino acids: CASSSHPSMDSPLHF. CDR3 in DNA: TGTGCCAGCAGCTCACACCCTTCGATGGATTCACCCCTCCACTTT.

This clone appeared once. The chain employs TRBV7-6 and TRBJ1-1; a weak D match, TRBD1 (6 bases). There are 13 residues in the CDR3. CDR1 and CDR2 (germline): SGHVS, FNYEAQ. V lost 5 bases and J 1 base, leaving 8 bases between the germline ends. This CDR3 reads CASSRQENTEAFF. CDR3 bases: TGTGCCAGCAGCCGACAGGAGAACACTGAAGCTTTCTTT.

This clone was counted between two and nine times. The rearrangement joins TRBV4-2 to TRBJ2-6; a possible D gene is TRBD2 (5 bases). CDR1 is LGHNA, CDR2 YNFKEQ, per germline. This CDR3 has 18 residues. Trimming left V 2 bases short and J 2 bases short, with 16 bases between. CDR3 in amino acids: CASSQLLDSLTGANVLTF. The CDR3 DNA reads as TGTGCCAGCAGCCAACTCCTGGACTCACTTACTGGGGCCAACGTCCTGACTTTC.

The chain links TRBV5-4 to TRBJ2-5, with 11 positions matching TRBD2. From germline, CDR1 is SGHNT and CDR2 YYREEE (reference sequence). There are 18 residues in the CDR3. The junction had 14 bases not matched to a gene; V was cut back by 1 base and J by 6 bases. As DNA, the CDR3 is TGTGCCAGCAGCTTGCTGTTTAGTAGCGGGGGGGTGATAAAGACCCAGTACTTC. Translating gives CASSLLFSSGGVIKTQYF.

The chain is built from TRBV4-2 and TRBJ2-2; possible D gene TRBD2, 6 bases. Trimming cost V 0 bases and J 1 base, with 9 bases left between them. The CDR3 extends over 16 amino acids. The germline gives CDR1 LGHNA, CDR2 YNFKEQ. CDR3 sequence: CASSQDLGRNTGELFF. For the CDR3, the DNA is TGTGCCAGCAGCCAAGATCTCGGGAGGAACACCGGGGAGCTGTTTTTT.

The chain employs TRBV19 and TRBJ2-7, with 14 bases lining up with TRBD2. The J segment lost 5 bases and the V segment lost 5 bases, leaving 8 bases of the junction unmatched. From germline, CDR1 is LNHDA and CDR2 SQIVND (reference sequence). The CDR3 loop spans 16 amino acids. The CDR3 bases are TGTGCCAGTAGTCCCCTGACTAGCGGGGGGGCCCACGAGCAGTACTTC. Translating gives CASSPLTSGGAHEQYF.

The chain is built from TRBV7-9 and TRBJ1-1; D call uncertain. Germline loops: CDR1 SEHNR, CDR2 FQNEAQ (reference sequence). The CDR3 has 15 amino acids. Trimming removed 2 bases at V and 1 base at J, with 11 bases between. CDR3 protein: CASSLSGVQNTEAFF. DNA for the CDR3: TGTGCCAGCAGCTTATCGGGAGTTCAGAACACTGAAGCTTTCTTT.

Written as DNA, the CDR3 is TGTGCCAGCAGCTTACCCTACCGGGACTTAGACAATGAGTTGTTCTTC. This codes for CASSLPYRDLDNELFF. The chain couples TRBV7-8 to TRBJ2-1; a weak D match, TRBD2 (6 bases). Germline CDR1 is SGHVS and CDR2 is FQNEAQ. V was shortened by 2 bases and J by 15 bases, with 26 bases between the two germline ends. This CDR3 spans 16 amino acids.

The DNA for the CDR3 is TGTGCCAGCAGTTACCCGACAGGGGTTAGGCAGCCCCAGCATTTT. Residues: CASSYPTGVRQPQHF. The chain joins TRBV6-6 to TRBJ1-5; TRBD1 aligns across 8 bases. The V gene's germline CDR1 is MNHNY and CDR2 SVGAGI (reference sequence). This CDR3 is 15 amino acids long. After removal of 2 bases from V and 7 bases from J, the junction contained 7 bases not matched to a gene.

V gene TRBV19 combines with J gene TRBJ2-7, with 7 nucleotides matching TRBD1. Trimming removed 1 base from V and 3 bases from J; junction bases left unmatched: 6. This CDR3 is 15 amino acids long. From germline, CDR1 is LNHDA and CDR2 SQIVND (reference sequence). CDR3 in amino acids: CASSIGVRQGYEQYF. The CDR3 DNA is TGTGCCAGTAGTATAGGGGTCCGACAGGGCTACGAGCAGTACTTC. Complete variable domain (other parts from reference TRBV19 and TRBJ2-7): DGGITQSPKYLFRKEGQNVTLSCEQNLNHDAMYWYRQDPGQGLRLIYYSQIVNDFQKGDIAEGYSVSREKKESFPLTVTSAQKNPTAFYLCASSIGVRQGYEQYFGPGTRLTVT.

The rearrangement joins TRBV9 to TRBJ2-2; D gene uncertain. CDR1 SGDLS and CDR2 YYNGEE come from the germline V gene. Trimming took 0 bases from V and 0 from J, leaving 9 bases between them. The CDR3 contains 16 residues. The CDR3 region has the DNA TGTGCCAGCAGCGTAGGGGCAGACGCGAACACCGGGGAGCTGTTTTTT. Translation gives CASSVGADANTGELFF.

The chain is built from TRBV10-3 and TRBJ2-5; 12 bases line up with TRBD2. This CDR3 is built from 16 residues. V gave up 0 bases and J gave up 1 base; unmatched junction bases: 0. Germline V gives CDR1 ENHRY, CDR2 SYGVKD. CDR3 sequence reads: CAISESTSGGQETQYF. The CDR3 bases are TGTGCCATCAGTGAGTCGACTAGCGGGGGCCAAGAGACCCAGTACTTC.

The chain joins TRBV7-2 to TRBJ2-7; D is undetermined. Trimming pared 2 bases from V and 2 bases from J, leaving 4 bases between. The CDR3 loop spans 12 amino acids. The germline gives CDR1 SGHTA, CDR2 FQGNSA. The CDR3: CASSLFAYEQYF. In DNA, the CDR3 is TGTGCCAGCAGCTTATTCGCCTACGAGCAGTACTTC.

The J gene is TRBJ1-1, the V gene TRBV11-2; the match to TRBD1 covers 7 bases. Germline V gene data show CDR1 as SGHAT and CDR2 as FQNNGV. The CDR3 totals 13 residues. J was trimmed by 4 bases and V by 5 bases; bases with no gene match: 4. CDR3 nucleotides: TGTGCCAGCAGCCTAGGGACAGCCACTGAAGCTTTCTTT. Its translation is CASSLGTATEAFF.